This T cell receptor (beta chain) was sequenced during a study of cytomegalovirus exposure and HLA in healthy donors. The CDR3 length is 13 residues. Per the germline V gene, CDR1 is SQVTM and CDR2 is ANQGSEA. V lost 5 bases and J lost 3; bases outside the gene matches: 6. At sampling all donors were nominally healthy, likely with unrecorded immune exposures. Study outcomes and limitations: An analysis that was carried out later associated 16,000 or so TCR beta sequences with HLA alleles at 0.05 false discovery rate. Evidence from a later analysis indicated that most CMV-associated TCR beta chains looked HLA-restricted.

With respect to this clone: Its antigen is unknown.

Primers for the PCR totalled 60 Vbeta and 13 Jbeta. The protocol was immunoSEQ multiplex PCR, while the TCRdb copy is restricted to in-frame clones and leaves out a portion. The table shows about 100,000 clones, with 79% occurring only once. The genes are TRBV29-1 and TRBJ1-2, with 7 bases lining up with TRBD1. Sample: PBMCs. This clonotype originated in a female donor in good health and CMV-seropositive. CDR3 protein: CSVPDRWDYGYTF. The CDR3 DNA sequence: TGCAGCGTTCCGGACAGGTGGGACTATGGCTACACCTTC.